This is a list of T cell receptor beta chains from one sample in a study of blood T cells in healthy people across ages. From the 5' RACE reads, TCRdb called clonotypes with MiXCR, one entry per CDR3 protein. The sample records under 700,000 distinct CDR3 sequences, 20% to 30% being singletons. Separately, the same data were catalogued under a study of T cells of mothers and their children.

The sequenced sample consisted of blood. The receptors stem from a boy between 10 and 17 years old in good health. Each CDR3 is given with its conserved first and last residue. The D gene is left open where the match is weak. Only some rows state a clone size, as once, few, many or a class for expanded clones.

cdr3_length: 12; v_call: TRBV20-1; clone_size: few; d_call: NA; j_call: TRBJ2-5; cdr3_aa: CSARDAAQTQYF; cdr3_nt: TGCAGTGCTAGAGATGCGGCCCAGACCCAGTACTTC
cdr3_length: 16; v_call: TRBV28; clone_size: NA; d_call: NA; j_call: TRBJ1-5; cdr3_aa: CASSLGVGISNQPQHF; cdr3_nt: TGTGCCAGCAGTTTAGGGGTCGGGATTAGCAATCAGCCCCAGCATTTT
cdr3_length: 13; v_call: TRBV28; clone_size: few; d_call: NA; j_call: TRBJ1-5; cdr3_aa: CASRTGGISAQHF; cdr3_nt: TGTGCCAGCAGGACAGGAGGGATCTCGGCCCAGCATTTT
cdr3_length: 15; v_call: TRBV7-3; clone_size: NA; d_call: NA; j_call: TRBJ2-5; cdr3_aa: CASSSPGTEGETQYF; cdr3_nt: TGTGCCAGCAGTTCCCCCGGGACCGAGGGGGAGACCCAGTACTTC
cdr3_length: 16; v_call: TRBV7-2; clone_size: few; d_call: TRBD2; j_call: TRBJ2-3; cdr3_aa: CASSLRPAGGQDMQYF; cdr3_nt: TGTGCCAGCAGCTTACGCCCAGCGGGGGGGCAAGATATGCAGTATTTT
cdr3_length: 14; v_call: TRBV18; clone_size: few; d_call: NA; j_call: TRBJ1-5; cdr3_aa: CASSPSREGQPQHF; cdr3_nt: TGTGCCAGCTCACCATCAAGGGAAGGTCAGCCCCAGCATTTT
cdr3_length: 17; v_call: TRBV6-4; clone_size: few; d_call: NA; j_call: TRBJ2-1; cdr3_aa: CASSAMVVNPWWSEQFF; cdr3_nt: TGTGCCAGCAGTGCGATGGTTGTCAATCCGTGGTGGAGTGAGCAGTTCTTC
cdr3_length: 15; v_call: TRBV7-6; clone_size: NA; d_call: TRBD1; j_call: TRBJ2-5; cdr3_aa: CASSPQGYLQETQYF; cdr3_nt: TGTGCCAGCAGCCCACAGGGGTACCTCCAAGAGACCCAGTACTTC
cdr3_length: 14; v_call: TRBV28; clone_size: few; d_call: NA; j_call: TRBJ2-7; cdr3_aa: CASSLFGRTYEQYF; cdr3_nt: TGTGCCAGCAGTTTATTTGGCAGGACGTACGAGCAGTACTTC
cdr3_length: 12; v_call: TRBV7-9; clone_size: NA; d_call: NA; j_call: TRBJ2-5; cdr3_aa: CASSSRFGDQYF; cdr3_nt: TGTGCCAGCAGCTCCCGATTTGGGGACCAGTACTTC
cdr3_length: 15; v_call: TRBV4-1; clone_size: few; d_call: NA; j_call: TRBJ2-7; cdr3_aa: CASSHLLSLNYEQYF; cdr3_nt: TGCGCCAGCAGCCATCTTCTCTCCCTTAACTACGAGCAGTACTTC
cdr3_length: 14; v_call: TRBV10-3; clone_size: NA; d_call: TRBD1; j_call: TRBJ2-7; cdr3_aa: CAIRGQGATHEQYF; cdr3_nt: TGTGCCATCAGAGGACAGGGGGCAACCCACGAGCAGTACTTC
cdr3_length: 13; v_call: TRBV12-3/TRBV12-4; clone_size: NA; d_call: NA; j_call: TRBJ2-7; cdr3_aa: CASRPGIRHEQYF; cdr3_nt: TGTGCCAGCAGGCCGGGAATTCGTCACGAGCAGTACTTC
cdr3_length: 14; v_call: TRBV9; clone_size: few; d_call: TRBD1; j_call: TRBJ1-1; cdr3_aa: CASSGRDSRTEAFF; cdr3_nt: TGTGCCAGCAGCGGTCGGGACAGTCGGACTGAAGCTTTCTTT
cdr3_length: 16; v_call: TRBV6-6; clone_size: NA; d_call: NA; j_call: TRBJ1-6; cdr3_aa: CASSYSTRGKGSPLHF; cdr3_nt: TGTGCCAGCAGTTACTCGACTCGGGGAAAGGGTTCACCCCTCCACTTT
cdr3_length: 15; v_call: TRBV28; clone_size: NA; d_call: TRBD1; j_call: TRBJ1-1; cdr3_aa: CASRLRSGGITEAFF; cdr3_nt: TGTGCCAGCAGACTCAGGTCAGGGGGCATAACTGAAGCTTTCTTT
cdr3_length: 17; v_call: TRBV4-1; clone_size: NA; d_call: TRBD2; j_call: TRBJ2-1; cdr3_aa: CASSLPDGRGGGAEQFF; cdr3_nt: TGCGCCAGCAGCCTACCTGATGGGCGGGGGGGTGGCGCTGAGCAGTTCTTC
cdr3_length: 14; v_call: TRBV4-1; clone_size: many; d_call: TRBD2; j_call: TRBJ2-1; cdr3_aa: CASSQGLLSNEQFF; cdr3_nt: TGCGCCAGCAGCCAGGGACTACTGTCCAATGAGCAGTTCTTC
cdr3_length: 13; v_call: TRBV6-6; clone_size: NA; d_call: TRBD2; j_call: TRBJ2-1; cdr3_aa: CASAGTRGNEQFF; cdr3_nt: TGTGCCAGCGCCGGGACTAGGGGGAATGAGCAGTTCTTC
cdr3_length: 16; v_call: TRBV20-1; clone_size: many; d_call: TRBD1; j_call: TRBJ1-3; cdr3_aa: CSAARDRGRTGNTIYF; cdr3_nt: TGCAGTGCTGCGAGAGATAGGGGGCGAACTGGAAACACCATATATTTT
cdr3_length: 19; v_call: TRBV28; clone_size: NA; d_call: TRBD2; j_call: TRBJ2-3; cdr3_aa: CASSGTSGIGVTDTDTQYF; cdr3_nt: TGTGCCAGCAGCGGGACTAGCGGGATTGGGGTCACTGACACAGATACGCAGTATTTT
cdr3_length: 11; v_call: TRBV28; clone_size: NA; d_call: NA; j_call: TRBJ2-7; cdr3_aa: CASSGRGEQYF; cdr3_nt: TGTGCCAGCAGCGGAAGGGGCGAGCAGTACTTC
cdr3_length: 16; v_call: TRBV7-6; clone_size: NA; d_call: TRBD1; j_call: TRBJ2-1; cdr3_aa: CASSDPGQGFYNEQFF; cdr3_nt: TGTGCCAGCAGCGACCCAGGACAGGGGTTTTACAATGAGCAGTTCTTC
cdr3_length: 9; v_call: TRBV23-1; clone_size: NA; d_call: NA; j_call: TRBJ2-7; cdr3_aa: CAMNGKQYF; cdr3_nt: TGCGCCATGAATGGGAAGCAGTACTTC
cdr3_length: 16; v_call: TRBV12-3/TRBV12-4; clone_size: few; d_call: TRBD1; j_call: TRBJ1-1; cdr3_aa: CASTPTGTGANTEAFF; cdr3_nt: TGTGCCAGCACCCCAACCGGGACAGGGGCCAACACTGAAGCTTTCTTT
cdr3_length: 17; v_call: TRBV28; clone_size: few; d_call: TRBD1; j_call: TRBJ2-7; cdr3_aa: CASSLWVQTGGPYEQYF; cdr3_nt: TGTGCCAGCAGTTTATGGGTACAGACAGGGGGTCCCTACGAGCAGTACTTC
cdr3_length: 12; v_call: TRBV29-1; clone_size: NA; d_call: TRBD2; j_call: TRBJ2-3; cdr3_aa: CSVRGGTDTQYF; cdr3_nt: TGCAGCGTTCGGGGGGGCACAGATACGCAGTATTTT
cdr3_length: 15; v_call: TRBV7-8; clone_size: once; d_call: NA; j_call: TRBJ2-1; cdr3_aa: CASSLLRLKGDEQFF; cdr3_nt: TGTGCCAGCAGCTTGCTTAGGCTCAAGGGCGATGAGCAGTTCTTC
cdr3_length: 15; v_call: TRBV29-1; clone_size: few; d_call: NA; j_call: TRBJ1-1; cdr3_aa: CSVQGLTVLNPEAFF; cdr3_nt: TGCAGCGTTCAAGGGTTGACAGTTCTAAACCCTGAAGCTTTCTTT
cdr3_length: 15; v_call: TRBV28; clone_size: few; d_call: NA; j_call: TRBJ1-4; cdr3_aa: CASSFHRAVGEKLFF; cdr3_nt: TGTGCCAGCAGTTTCCACAGGGCGGTGGGTGAAAAACTGTTTTTT
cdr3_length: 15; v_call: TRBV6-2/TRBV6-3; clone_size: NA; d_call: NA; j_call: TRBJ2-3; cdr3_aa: CASSHPRRGTDTQYF; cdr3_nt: TGTGCCAGCAGTCACCCGAGGCGGGGTACAGATACGCAGTATTTT
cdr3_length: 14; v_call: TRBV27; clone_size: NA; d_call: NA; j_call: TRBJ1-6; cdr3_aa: CASSLQGDSSPLHF; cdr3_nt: TGTGCCAGCAGTTTACAGGGAGATAGTTCACCCCTCCACTTT
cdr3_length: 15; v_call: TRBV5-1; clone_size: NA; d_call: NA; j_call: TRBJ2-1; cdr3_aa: CASSLGLNPYNEQFF; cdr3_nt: TGCGCCAGCAGCTTGGGACTAAACCCTTACAATGAGCAGTTCTTC
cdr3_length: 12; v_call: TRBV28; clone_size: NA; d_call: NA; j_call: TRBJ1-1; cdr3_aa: CASSPHGQEAFF; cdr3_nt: TGTGCCAGCAGTCCCCATGGACAGGAAGCTTTCTTT
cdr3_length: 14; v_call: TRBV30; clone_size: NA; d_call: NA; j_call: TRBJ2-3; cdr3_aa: CAWSVGARSDTQYF; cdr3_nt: TGTGCCTGGAGTGTGGGGGCTCGGTCAGATACGCAGTATTTT
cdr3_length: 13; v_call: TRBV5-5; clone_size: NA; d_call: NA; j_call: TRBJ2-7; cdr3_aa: CASSFAGAYEQYF; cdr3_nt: TGTGCCAGCAGCTTCGCAGGCGCCTACGAGCAGTACTTC
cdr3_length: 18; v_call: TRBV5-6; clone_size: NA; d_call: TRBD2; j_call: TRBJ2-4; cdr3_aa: CASNRGTSGPLAKNIQYF; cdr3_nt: TGTGCCAGCAATCGGGGGACTAGCGGGCCTTTAGCCAAAAACATTCAGTACTTC
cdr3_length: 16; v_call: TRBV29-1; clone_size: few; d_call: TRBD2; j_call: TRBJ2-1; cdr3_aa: CSVEDWGLAVSNEQFF; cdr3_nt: TGCAGCGTTGAAGATTGGGGACTAGCGGTCTCCAATGAGCAGTTCTTC
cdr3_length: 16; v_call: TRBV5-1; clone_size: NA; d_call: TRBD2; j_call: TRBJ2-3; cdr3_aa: CASSSLSGGAQDTQYF; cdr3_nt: TGCGCCAGCAGCTCTCTTAGCGGGGGGGCCCAAGATACGCAGTATTTT
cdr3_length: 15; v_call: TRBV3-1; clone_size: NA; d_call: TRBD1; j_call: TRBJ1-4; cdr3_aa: CASSQMTGSGEKLFF; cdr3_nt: TGTGCCAGCAGCCAGATGACAGGGAGTGGTGAAAAACTGTTTTTT
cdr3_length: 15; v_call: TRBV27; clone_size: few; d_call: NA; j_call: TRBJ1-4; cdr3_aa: CASSLKGHQNEKLFF; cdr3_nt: TGTGCCAGCAGTTTAAAGGGACATCAAAATGAAAAACTGTTTTTT